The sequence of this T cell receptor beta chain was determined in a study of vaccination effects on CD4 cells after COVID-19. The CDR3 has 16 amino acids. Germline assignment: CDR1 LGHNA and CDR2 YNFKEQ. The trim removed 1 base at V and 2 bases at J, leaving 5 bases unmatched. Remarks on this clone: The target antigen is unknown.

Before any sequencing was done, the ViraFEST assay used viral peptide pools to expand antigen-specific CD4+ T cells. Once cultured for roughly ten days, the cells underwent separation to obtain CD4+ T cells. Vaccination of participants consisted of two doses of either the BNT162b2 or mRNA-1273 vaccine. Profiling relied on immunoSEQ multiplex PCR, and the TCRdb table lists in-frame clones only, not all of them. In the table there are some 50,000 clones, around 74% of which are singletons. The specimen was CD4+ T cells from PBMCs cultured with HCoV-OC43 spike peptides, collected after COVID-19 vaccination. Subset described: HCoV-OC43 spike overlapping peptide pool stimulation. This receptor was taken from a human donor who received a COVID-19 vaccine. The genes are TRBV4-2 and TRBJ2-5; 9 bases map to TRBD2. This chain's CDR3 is CASSQGTSVRQETQYF. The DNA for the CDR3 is TGTGCCAGCAGCCAAGGGACTAGCGTGAGGCAAGAGACCCAGTACTTC.